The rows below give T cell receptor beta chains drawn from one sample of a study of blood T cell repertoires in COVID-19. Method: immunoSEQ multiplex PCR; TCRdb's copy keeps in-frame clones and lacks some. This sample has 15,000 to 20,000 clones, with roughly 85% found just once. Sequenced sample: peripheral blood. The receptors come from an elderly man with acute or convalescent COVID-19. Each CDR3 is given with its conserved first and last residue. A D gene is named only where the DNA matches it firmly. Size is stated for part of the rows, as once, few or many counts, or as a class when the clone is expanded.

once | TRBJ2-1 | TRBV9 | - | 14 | CASSVAGVYNEQFF | TGTGCCAGCAGCGTAGCGGGGGTCTACAATGAGCAGTTCTTC
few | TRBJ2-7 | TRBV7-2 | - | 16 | CASSLGGPGGIYEQYF | TGTGCCAGCAGCTTAGGGGGGCCGGGGGGCATCTACGAGCAGTACTTC
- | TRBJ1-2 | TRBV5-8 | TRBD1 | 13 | CATQGVKGYGYTF | TGTGCCACCCAGGGGGTGAAGGGCTATGGCTACACCTTC
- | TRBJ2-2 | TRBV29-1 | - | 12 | CSVDRGTGELFF | TGCAGCGTTGATCGAGGGACCGGGGAGCTGTTTTTT
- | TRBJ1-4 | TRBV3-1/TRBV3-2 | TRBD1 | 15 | CASSLRQGAYEKLFF | TGTGCCAGCAGCCTCAGACAGGGGGCTTATGAAAAACTGTTTTTT
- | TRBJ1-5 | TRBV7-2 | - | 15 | CASSLEVEQNQPQHF | TGTGCCAGCAGCTTAGAAGTAGAGCAAAATCAGCCCCAGCATTTT
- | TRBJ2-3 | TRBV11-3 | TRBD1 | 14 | CASSRTGATDTQYF | TGTGCCAGCAGCCGGACAGGGGCCACAGATACGCAGTATTTT
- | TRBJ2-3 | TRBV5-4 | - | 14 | CATKGRLRADTQYF | TGTGCCACAAAGGGGAGGTTGAGAGCAGATACGCAGTATTTT
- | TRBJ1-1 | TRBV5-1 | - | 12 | CASSLAAGEAFF | TGCGCCAGCAGCTTGGCCGCAGGTGAAGCTTTCTTT
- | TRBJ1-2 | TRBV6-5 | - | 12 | CASQGGDYGYTF | TGTGCCAGCCAGGGAGGGGACTATGGCTACACCTTC
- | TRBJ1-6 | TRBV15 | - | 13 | CATSRDIQSPLHF | TGTGCCACCAGCAGAGATATTCAGTCACCCCTCCACTTT
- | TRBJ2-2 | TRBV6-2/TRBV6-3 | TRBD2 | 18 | CASSYGTSGGANTGELFF | TGTGCCAGCAGTTACGGGACTAGCGGGGGGGCGAACACCGGGGAGCTGTTTTTT
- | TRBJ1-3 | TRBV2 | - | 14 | CASSELETGNTIYF | TGTGCCAGCAGTGAACTGGAGACTGGAAACACCATATATTTT
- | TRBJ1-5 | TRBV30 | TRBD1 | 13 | CAWSLQGSQPQHF | TGTGCCTGGAGTCTACAGGGGTCGCAGCCCCAGCATTTT
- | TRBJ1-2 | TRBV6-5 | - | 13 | CASSLRKGYGYTF | TGTGCCAGCAGTTTAAGAAAGGGGTATGGCTACACCTTC
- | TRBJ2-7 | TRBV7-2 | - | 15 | CASSPRRESPYEQYF | TGTGCCAGCAGCCCCCGGAGGGAATCCCCATACGAGCAGTACTTC
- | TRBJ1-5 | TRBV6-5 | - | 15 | CASRVGGKDEQPQHF | TGTGCCAGCAGGGTAGGGGGAAAAGACGAACAGCCCCAGCATTTT
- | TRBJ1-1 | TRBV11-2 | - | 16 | CASSLVIRTANTEAFF | TGTGCCAGCAGCTTAGTTATCCGGACAGCCAACACTGAAGCTTTCTTT
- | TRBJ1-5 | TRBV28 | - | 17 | CASSLPGVIHSNQPQHF | TGTGCCAGCAGTTTACCAGGGGTCATTCATAGCAATCAGCCCCAGCATTTT
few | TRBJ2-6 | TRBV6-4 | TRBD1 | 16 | CATSSGTGSGANVLTF | TGTGCCACCTCATCCGGGACAGGCTCTGGGGCCAACGTCCTGACTTTC
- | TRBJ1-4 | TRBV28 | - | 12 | CASRPGDEKLFF | TGTGCCAGCAGGCCCGGGGATGAAAAACTGTTTTTT
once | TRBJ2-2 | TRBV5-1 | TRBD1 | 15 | CASSLGQGATGELFF | TGCGCCAGCAGCTTGGGACAGGGGGCCACCGGGGAGCTGTTTTTT
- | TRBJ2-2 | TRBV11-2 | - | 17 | CASSPRVSGGYTGELFF | TGTGCCAGCAGCCCCCGAGTCTCCGGGGGTTACACCGGGGAGCTGTTTTTT
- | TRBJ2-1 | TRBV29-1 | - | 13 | CSVEVGGGNEQFF | TGCAGCGTTGAAGTAGGGGGTGGAAATGAGCAGTTCTTC
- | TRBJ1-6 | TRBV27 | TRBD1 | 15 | CASSPRTGYDSPLHF | TGTGCCAGCAGTCCCCGGACAGGGTACGATTCACCCCTCCACTTT
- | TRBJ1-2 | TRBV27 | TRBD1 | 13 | CASSFTGGNGYTF | TGTGCCAGCAGTTTCACAGGGGGTAATGGCTACACCTTC
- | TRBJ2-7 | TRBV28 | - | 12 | CASSLGGYEQYF | TGTGCCAGCAGTTTGGGGGGCTACGAGCAGTACTTC
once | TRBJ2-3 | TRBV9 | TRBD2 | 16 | CASSVLAGASTDTQYF | TGTGCCAGCAGCGTACTAGCGGGGGCCAGCACAGATACGCAGTATTTT
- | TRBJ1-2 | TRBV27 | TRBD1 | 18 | CASSLIGGQGARSGGYTF | TGTGCCAGCAGTTTAATCGGAGGGCAGGGGGCGAGGTCGGGTGGCTACACCTTC
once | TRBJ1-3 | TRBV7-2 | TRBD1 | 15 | CASSSATGAGNTIYF | TGTGCCAGCAGCTCCGCGACAGGGGCAGGAAACACCATATATTTT
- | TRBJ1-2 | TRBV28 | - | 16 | CASSLIGLQGPPGYTF | TGTGCCAGCAGTTTAATTGGCCTACAGGGCCCTCCTGGCTACACCTTC
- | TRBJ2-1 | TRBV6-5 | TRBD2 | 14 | CASGVAGAYNEQFF | TGTGCCAGTGGTGTGGCGGGGGCCTACAATGAGCAGTTCTTC
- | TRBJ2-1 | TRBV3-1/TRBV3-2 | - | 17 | CASSQVGRGLVENEQFF | TGTGCCAGCAGCCAAGTGGGGCGGGGGCTGGTAGAAAATGAGCAGTTCTTC
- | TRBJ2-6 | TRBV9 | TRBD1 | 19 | CASSLGLQGVSSGANVLTF | TGTGCCAGCAGCCTCGGACTACAGGGGGTTAGCTCTGGGGCCAACGTCCTGACTTTC
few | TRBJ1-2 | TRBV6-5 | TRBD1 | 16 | CASSYLRTGGSYGYTF | TGTGCCAGCAGTTACTTGAGGACAGGGGGTAGCTATGGCTACACCTTC
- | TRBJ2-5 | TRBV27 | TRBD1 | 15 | CASSLYWDSQETQYF | TGTGCCAGCAGTTTATACTGGGACAGCCAAGAGACCCAGTACTTC
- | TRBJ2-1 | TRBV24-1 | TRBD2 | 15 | CATSDFVAGSNEQFF | TGTGCCACCAGTGATTTCGTAGCGGGGTCGAATGAGCAGTTCTTC
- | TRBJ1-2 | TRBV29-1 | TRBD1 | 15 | CSVEPPGQGKGGYTF | TGCAGCGTGGAACCACCGGGACAGGGAAAGGGTGGCTACACCTTC
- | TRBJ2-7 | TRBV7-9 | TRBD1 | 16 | CASSPRGSKSSYEQYF | TGTGCCAGCAGCCCCAGGGGGTCAAAGAGCTCCTACGAGCAGTACTTC
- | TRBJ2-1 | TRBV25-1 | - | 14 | CASSRSTTHNEQFF | TGTGCCAGCAGTCGGAGTACCACACACAATGAGCAGTTCTTC
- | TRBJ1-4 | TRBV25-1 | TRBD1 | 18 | CASSQDPGRGRTNEKLFF | TGTGCCAGCAGCCAAGACCCGGGCAGGGGGCGTACTAATGAAAAACTGTTTTTT
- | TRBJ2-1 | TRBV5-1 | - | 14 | CASSLFGTEGEQFF | TGCGCCAGCAGCTTGTTCGGGACTGAGGGTGAGCAGTTCTTC